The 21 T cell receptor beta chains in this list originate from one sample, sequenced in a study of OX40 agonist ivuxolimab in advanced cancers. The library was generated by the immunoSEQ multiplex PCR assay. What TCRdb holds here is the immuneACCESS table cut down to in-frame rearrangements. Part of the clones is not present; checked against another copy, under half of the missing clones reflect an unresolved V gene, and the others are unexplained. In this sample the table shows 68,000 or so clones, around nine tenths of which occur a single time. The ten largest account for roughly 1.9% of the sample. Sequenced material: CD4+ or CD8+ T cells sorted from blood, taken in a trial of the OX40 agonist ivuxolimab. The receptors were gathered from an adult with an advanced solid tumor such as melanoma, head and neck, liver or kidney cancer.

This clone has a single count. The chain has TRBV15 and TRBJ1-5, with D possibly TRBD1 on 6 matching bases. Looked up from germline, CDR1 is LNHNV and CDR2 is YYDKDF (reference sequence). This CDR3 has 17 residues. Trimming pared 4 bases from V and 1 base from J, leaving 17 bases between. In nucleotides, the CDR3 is TGTGCCACCAGCATGGGGGGGGGCGGGGCCAGCAATCAGCCCCAGCATTTT. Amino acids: CATSMGGGGASNQPQHF. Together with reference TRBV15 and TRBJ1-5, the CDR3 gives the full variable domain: DAMVIQNPRYQVTQFGKPVTLSCSQTLNHNVMYWYQQKSSQAPKLLFHYYDKDFNNEADTPDNFQSRRPNTSFCFLDIRSPGLGDTAMYLCATSMGGGGASNQPQHFGDGTRLSIL.

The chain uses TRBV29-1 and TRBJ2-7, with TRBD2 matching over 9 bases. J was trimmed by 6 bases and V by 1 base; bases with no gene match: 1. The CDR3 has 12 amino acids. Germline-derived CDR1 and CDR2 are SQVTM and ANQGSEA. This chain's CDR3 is CSVEGGRGEQYF. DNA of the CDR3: TGCAGCGTTGAAGGCGGGAGGGGCGAGCAGTACTTC.

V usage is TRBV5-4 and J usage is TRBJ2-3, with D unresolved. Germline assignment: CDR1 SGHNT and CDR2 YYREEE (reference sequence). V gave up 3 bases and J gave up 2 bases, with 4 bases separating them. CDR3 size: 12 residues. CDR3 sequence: CASSSSTDTQYF. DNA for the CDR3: TGTGCCAGCAGCTCTTCCACAGATACGCAGTATTTT. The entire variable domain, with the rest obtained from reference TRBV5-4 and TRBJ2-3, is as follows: ETGVTQSPTHLIKTRGQQVTLRCSSQSGHNTVSWYQQALGQGPQFIFQYYREEENGRGNFPPRFSGLQFPNYSSELNVNALELDDSALYLCASSSSTDTQYFGPGTRLTVL.

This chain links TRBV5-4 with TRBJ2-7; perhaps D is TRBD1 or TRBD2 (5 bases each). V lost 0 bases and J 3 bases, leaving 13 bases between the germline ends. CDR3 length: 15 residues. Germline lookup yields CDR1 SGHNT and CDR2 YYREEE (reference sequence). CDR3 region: CASSLGGEIGYEQYF. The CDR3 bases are TGTGCCAGCAGCTTGGGAGGGGAAATAGGCTACGAGCAGTACTTC. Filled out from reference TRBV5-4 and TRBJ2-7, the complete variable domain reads ETGVTQSPTHLIKTRGQQVTLRCSSQSGHNTVSWYQQALGQGPQFIFQYYREEENGRGNFPPRFSGLQFPNYSSELNVNALELDDSALYLCASSLGGEIGYEQYFGPGTRLTVT.

The DNA for the CDR3 is TGTGCCAGCAGCCCAAAAATCAGAGTCGGAAACACCATATATTTT. Translating gives CASSPKIRVGNTIYF. The V and J genes are TRBV7-9 and TRBJ1-3; D not certain. CDR1 is SEHNR, CDR2 FQNEAQ, per germline (reference sequence). This CDR3 contains 15 residues. Trimming took off 5 bases at V and 4 bases at J, with 15 bases between the two ends.

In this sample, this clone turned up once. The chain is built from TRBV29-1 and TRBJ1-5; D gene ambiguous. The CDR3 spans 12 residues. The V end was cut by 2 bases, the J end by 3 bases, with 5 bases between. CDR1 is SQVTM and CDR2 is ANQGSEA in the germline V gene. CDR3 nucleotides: TGCAGCGTTGAATCGGACAATCAGCCCCAGCATTTT. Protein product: CSVESDNQPQHF.

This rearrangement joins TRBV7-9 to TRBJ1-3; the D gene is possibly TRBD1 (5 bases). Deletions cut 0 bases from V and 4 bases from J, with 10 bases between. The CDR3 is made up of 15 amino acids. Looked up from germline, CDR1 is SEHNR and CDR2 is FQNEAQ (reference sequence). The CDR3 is CASSLATGLGNTIYF. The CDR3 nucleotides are TGTGCCAGCAGCTTAGCAACAGGTCTGGGAAACACCATATATTTT.

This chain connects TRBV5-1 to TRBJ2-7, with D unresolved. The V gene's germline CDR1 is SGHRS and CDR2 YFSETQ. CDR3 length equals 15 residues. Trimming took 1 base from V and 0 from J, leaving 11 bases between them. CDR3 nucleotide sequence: TGCGCCAGCAGCTTGTTGGGCGGAGTCTCCTACGAGCAGTACTTC. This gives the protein CASSLLGGVSYEQYF.

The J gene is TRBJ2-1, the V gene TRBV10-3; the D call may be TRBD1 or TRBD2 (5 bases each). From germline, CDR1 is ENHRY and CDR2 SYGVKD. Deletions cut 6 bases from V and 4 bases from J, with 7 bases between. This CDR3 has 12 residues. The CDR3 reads CAIRGDYNEQFF. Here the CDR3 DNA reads TGTGCCATCAGGGGGGATTACAATGAGCAGTTCTTC.

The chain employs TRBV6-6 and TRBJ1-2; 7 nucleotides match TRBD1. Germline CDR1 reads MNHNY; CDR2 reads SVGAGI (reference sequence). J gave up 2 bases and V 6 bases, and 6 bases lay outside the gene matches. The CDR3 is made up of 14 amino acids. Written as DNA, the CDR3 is TGTGCCAGCAGGCCCGGACAGGACAACTATGGCTACACCTTC. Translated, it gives CASRPGQDNYGYTF.

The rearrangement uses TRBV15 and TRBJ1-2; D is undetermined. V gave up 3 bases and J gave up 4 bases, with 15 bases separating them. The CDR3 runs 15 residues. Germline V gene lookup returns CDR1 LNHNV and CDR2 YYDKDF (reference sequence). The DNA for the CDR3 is TGTGCCACCAGCAGGGTACGGAAAGATCTCTATGGCTACACCTTC. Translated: CATSRVRKDLYGYTF.

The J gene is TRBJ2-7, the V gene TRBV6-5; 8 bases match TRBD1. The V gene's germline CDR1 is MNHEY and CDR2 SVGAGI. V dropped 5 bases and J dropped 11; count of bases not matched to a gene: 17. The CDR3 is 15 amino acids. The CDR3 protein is CASSTGQGGIEGEYF. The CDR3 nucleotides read TGTGCCAGCAGTACCGGACAGGGAGGTATAGAGGGGGAGTACTTC.

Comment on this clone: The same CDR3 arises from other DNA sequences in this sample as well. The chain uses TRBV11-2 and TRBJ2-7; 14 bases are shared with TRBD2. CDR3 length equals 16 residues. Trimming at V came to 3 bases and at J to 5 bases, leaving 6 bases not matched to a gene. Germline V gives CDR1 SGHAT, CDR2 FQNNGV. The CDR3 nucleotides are TGTGCCAGCAGCTTCGGACTAGCGGGAGGAAGCGACGAGCAGTACTTC. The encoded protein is CASSFGLAGGSDEQYF.

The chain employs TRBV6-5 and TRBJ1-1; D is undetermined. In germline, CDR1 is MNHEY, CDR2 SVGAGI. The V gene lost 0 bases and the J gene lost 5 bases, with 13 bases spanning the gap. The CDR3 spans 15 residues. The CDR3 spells CASSYSAGHGTEAFF. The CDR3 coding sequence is TGTGCCAGCAGTTACTCGGCCGGGCACGGGACTGAAGCTTTCTTT.

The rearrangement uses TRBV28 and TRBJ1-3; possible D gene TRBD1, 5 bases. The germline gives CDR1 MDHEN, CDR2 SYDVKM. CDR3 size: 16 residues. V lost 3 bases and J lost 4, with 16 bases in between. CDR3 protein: CASSFNVREYGNTIYF. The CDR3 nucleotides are TGTGCCAGCAGTTTTAACGTCAGGGAGTACGGAAACACCATATATTTT.

The CDR3 nucleotides read TGTGCCAGCAGGACTACAGGGGAGAGAACCATATATTTT. This encodes CASRTTGERTIYF. J is TRBJ1-3 and V is TRBV28; 7 positions agree with TRBD1. V dropped 6 bases and J dropped 10; count of bases not matched to a gene: 9. The CDR3 spans 13 residues. The germline V gene encodes CDR1 MDHEN and CDR2 SYDVKM.

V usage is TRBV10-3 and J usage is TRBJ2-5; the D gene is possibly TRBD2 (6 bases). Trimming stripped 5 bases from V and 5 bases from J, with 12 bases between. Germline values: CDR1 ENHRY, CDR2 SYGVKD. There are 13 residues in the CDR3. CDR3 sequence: CAISPAGLETQYF. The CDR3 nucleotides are TGTGCCATCAGTCCCGCGGGGTTGGAGACCCAGTACTTC.

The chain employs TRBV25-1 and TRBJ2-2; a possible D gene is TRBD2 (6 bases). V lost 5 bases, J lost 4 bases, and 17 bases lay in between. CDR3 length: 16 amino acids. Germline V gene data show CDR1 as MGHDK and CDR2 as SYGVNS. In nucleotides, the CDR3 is TGTGCCAGCAGTACCATCGGAGGGCCGGGCACCGGGGAGCTGTTTTTT. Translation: CASSTIGGPGTGELFF.

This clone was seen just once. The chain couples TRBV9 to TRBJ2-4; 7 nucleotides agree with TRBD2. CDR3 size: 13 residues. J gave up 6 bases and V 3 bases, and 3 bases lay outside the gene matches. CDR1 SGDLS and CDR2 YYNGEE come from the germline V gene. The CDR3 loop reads CASSASGGNIQYF. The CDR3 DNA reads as TGTGCCAGCAGCGCATCGGGGGGAAACATTCAGTACTTC.

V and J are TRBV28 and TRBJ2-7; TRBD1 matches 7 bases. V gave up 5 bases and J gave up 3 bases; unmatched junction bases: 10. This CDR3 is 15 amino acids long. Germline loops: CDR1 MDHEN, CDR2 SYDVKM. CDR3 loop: CASSPRQGRRYEQYF. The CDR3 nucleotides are TGTGCCAGCAGTCCCCGACAGGGACGGCGCTACGAGCAGTACTTC.

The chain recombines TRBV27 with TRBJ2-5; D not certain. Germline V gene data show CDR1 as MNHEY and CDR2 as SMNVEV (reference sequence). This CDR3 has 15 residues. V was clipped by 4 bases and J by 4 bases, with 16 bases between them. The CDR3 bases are TGTGCCAGCAGTTCTCGGCCCTCCCAGAGAGAGACCCAGTACTTC. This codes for CASSSRPSQRETQYF.